The source of this T cell receptor beta chain is a study of T cell changes during pregnancy in multiple sclerosis. Profiled with immunoSEQ multiplex PCR; TCRdb holds only in-frame clones, not every one. The data hold around 130,000 clones, with about 94% observed a single time. There are 16 residues in the CDR3. The germline CDR1 and CDR2 sequences are SGHDN and FVKESK. Trimming cost V 4 bases and J 8 bases, with 20 bases left between them. The source of this sequence is a female donor with multiple sclerosis, enrolled in a pregnancy study. The sequencing here drew on peripheral blood, taken before pregnancy. The genes are TRBV14 and TRBJ1-4, with D maybe TRBD1 (6 bases). The CDR3 loop is CASSLTIAGVGEKLFF. CDR3 sequence (DNA): TGTGCCAGCAGCCTCACCATAGCAGGGGTAGGGGAAAAACTGTTTTTT. Full variable domain (missing parts from reference TRBV14 and TRBJ1-4): EAGVTQFPSHSVIEKGQTVTLRCDPISGHDNLYWYRRVMGKEIKFLLHFVKESKQDESGMPNNRFLAERTGGTYSTLKVQPAELEDSGVYFCASSLTIAGVGEKLFFGSGTQLSVL.